This T cell receptor (beta chain) was identified in a study of response to subunit inactivated influenza vaccine. MiXCR, applied by TCRdb to the RT-PCR reads, yields one record per CDR3 protein. The sample consists of 500,000 to 600,000 distinct CDR3 sequences, about 11% of them appearing once. These records were also assigned to another study, of T cells expressing NK-cell markers. That report adds: Libraries used 5'RACE template switching adding universal primer site and UMIs. Dominance of the CD3+CD56-NKG2C+ fraction by these clonotypes also held in several donors.

This receptor was obtained from a man aged 50 or older who received an inactivated influenza vaccine. The starting material was PBMCs from blood, obtained on the day of vaccination.

CDR3: CSARGPITGDTQYF. CDR3 DNA: TGCAGTGCTAGGGGGCCTATAACGGGAGATACGCAGTATTTT. This chain connects TRBV20-1 to TRBJ2-3, with a tentative D call TRBD1 (5 bases). V shed 3 bases and J shed 5 bases, with 15 bases lying between them. Per germline, CDR1 DFQATT and CDR2 SNEGSKA (reference sequence). The CDR3 runs 14 residues.